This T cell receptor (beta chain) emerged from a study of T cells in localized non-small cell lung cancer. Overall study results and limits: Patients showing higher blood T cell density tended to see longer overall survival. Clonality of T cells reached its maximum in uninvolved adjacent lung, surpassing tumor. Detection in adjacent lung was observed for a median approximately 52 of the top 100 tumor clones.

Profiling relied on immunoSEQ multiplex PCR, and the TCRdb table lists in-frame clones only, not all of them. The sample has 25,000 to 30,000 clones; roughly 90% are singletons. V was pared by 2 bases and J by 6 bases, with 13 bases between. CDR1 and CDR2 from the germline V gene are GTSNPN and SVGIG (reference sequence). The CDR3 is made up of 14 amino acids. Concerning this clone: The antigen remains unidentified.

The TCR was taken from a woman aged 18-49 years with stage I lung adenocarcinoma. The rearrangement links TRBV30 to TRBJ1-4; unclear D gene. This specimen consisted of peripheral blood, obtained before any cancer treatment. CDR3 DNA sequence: TGTGCCTGGAGTCGGACGCTTGTCGATGAAAAACTGTTTTTT. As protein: CAWSRTLVDEKLFF.